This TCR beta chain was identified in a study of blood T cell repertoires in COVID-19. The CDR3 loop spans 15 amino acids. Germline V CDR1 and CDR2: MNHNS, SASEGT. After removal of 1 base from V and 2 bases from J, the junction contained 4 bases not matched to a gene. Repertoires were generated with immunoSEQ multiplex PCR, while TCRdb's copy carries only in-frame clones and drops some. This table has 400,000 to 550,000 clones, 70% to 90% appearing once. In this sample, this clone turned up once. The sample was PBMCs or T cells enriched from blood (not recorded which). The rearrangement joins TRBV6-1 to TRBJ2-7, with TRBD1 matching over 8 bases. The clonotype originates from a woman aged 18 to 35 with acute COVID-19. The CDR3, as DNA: TGTGCCAGCAGTGAAGAACAGGGGGGACCCTACGAGCAGTACTTC. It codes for CASSEEQGGPYEQYF.